What follows describes a single TCR beta chain. This entry is derived from a study of cytomegalovirus exposure and HLA in healthy donors. Germline CDR1 LNHDA, CDR2 SQIVND (reference sequence). V lost 3 bases, J lost 0 bases, and 8 bases lay in between. This CDR3 region has 14 residues. In the PCR, 60 Vbeta and 13 Jbeta primers were used. TCRdb's copy holds only in-frame clones and misses some; the assay was immunoSEQ multiplex PCR. The table records 100,000 to 150,000 clones, about three quarters of them present only once. The chain has TRBV19 and TRBJ1-1; D is unresolved. The clonotype comes from a woman aged 30 to 39 in good health and CMV-seronegative. Sequenced material: PBMCs. CDR3: CASSIALMNTEAFF. The CDR3, as DNA: TGTGCCAGTAGTATTGCGCTTATGAACACTGAAGCTTTCTTT.